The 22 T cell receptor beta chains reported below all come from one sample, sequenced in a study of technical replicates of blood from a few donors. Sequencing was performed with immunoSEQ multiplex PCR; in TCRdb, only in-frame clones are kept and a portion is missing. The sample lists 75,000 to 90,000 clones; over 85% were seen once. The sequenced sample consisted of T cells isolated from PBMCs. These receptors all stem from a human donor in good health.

CDR3 in amino acids: CASSHNPSGGVQETQYF. The CDR3 DNA reads TGCGCCAGCAGCCACAATCCTAGCGGGGGAGTTCAAGAGACCCAGTACTTC. The V gene is TRBV4-1, the J gene TRBJ2-5; 10 bases map to TRBD2. There are 17 residues in the CDR3. V lost 3 bases and J lost 2; bases outside the gene matches: 9. The germline CDR1 and CDR2 sequences are MGHRA and YSYEKL.

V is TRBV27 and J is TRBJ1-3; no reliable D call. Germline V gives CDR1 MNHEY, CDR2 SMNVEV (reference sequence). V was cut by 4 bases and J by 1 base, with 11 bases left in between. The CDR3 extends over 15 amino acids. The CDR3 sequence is CASSSGSISGNTIYF. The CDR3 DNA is TGTGCCAGCAGTTCCGGTTCGATATCTGGAAACACCATATATTTT.

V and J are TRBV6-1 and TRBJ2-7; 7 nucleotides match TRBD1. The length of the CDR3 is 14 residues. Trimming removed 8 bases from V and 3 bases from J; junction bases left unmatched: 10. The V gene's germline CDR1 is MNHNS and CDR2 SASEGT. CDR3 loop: CASSGTAVNYEQYF. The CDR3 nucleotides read TGTGCCAGCTCTGGGACAGCTGTAAACTACGAGCAGTACTTC.

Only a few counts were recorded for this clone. The CDR3 DNA is TGCGCCAGCGGTCCCGGTCTAGGACAGGGACACCGGGGTCAGCCCCAGCATTTT. Translating gives CASGPGLGQGHRGQPQHF. This chain connects TRBV10-1 to TRBJ1-5; 8 bases are shared with TRBD1. The CDR3 has 18 amino acids. Germline V CDR1 and CDR2: WNHNN, SYGVQD (reference sequence). The J segment lost 6 bases and the V segment lost 8 bases, leaving 21 bases of the junction unmatched.

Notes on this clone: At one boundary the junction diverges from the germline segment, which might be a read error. CDR3 in amino acids: CASRIGEDTQYF. In DNA form, the CDR3 reads TGTGCCAGCAGAATAGGGGAAGACACCCAGTACTTC. This chain uses TRBV28 with TRBJ2-5, with D possibly being TRBD1 (5 bases). Germline lookup yields CDR1 MDHEN and CDR2 SYDVKM. CDR3 size: 12 residues.

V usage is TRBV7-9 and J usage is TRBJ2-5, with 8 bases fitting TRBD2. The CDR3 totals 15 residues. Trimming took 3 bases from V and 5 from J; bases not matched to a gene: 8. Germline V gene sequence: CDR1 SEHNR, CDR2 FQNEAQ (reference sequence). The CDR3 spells CASSFTGGPRETQYF. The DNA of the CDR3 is TGTGCCAGCAGCTTCACGGGAGGGCCCCGGGAGACCCAGTACTTC.

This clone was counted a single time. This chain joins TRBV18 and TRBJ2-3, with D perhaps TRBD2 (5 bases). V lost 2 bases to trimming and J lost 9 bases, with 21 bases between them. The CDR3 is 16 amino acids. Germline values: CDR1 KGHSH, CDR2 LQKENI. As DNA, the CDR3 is TGTGCCAGCTCACCAAGGGAGACCGGTGTTCAGAGGACGCAGTATTTT. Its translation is CASSPRETGVQRTQYF.

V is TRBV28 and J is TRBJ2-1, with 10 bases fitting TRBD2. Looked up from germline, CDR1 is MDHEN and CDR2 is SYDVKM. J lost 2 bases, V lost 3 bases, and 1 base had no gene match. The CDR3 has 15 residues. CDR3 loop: CASSFSGRAYNEQFF. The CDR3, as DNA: TGTGCCAGCAGTTTCAGCGGGAGGGCCTACAATGAGCAGTTCTTC.

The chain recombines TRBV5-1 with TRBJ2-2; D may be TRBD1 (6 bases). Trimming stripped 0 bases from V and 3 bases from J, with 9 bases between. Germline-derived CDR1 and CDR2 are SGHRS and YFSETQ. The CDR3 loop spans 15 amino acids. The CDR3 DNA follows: TGCGCCAGCAGCTTGGACAGGGTTGACACCGGGGAGCTGTTTTTT. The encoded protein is CASSLDRVDTGELFF.

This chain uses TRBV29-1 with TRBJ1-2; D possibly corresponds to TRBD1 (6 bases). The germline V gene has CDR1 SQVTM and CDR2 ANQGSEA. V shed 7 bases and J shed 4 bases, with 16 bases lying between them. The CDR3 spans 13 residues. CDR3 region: CSGGPAPIYGYTF. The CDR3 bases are TGCAGCGGGGGGCCGGCCCCCATCTATGGCTACACCTTC.

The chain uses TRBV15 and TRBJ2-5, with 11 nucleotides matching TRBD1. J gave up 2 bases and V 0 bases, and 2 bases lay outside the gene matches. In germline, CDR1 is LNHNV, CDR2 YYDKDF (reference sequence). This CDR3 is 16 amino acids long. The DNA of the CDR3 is TGTGCCACCAGCAGAGAGGGGACAGGGGGTCAAGAGACCCAGTACTTC. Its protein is CATSREGTGGQETQYF.

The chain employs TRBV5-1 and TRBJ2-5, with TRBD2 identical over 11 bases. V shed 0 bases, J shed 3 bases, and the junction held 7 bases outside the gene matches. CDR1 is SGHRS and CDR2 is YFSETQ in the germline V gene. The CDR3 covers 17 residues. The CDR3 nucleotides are TGCGCCAGCAGCTTGGCCGGGCGACTAGCGGGAAAAGAGACCCAGTACTTC. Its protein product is CASSLAGRLAGKETQYF.

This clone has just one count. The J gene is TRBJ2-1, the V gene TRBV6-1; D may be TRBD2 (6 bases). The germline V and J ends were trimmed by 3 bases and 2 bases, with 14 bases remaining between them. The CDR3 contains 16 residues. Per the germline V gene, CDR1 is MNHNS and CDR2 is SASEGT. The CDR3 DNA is TGTGCCAGCAGTGAGTGGCAGGGAGGTGCCTACAATGAGCAGTTCTTC. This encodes CASSEWQGGAYNEQFF.

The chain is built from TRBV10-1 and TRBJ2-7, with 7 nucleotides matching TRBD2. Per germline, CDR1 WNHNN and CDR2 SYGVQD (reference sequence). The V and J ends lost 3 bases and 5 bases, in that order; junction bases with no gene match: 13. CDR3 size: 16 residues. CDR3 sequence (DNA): TGCGCCAGCAGTGAAGTCGCTAGCGGAGGGGTCAACGAGCAGTACTTC. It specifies CASSEVASGGVNEQYF.

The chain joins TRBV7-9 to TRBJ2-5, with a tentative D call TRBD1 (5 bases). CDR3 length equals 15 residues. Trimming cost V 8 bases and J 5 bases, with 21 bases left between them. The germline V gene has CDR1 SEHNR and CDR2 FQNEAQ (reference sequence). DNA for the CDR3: TGTGCCAGCGAACCACCTGGGGCGTTTGGCGAGACCCAGTACTTC. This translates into CASEPPGAFGETQYF.

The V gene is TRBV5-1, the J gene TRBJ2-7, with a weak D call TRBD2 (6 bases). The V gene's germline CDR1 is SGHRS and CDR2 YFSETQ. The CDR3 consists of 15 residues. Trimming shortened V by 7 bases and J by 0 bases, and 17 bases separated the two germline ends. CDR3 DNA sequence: TGCGCCAGCTACCCGGGGGTAGTAAGCTCCTACGAGCAGTACTTC. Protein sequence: CASYPGVVSSYEQYF.

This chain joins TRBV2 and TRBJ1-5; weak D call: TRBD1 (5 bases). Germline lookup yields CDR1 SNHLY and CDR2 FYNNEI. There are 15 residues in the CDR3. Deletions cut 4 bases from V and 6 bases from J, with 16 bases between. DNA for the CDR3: TGTGCCAGCAGTGCCGCTGGAGGGGTAGGTCAGCCCCAGCATTTT. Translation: CASSAAGGVGQPQHF.

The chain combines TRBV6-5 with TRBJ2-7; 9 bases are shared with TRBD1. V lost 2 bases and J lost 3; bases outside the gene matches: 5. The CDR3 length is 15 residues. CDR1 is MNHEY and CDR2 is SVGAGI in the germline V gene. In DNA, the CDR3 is TGTGCCAGCAGTTACCCAGGACAGGGGATCTACGAGCAGTACTTC. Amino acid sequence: CASSYPGQGIYEQYF.

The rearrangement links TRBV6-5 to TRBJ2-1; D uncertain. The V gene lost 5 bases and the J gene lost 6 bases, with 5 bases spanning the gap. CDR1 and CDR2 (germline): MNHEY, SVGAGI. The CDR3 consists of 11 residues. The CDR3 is CASSLSNEQFF. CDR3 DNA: TGTGCCAGCAGTCTGAGCAATGAGCAGTTCTTC.

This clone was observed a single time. CDR3 amino acids: CASSLGSRWETQYF. Here the CDR3 DNA reads TGTGCCAGCAGTTTAGGCTCCCGTTGGGAGACCCAGTACTTC. This chain links TRBV28 with TRBJ2-5; D remains ambiguous. Per the germline V gene, CDR1 is MDHEN and CDR2 is SYDVKM. Trimming removed 2 bases from V and 5 bases from J, with 12 bases in between. There are 14 residues in the CDR3. The full variable domain, in which reference TRBV28 and TRBJ2-5 provide the parts outside the CDR3, is DVKVTQSSRYLVKRTGEKVFLECVQDMDHENMFWYRQDPGLGLRLIYFSYDVKMKEKGDIPEGYSVSREKKERFSLILESASTNQTSMYLCASSLGSRWETQYFGPGTRLLVL.

Written as DNA, the CDR3 is TGTGCCAGTAAAGACGGGACATACACAGATACGCAGTATTTT. Amino acid sequence: CASKDGTYTDTQYF. The chain has TRBV18 and TRBJ2-3; a possible D gene is TRBD1 (6 bases). The germline V and J ends were trimmed by 9 bases and 2 bases, with 15 bases remaining between them. Germline V gives CDR1 KGHSH, CDR2 LQKENI. The CDR3 contains 14 residues.

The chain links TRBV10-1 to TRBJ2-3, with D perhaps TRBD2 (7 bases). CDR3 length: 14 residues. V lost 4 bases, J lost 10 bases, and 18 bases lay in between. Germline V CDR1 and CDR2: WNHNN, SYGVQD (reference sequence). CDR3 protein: CASSGREEGGAQYF. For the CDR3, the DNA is TGCGCCAGCAGTGGACGGGAGGAGGGGGGAGCGCAGTATTTT.